This TCR beta chain was found in a study of patients and donors after allogeneic stem cell transplantation (dated by TCRdb to the early 2020s). V is shortened by 5 bases, J by 7 bases, and the region joining them spans 16 bases. Including the terminal cysteine and phenylalanine, the CDR3 comprises 14 residues. The only DNA kept is the CDR3, 42 bases in frame from the first base. CDR1 is given as SGHVS and CDR2 as FNYEAQ, both from the germline V gene. As regards this clonotype: Which antigen it targets is not known. Qualities for individual bases were not recorded, and no much larger clone is one base off.

The library relied on RT-PCR. TCRdb shows the sequencer as NextSeq 550. TCRdb applied fastp at Q25 and MiXCR to the public reads, then kept only in-frame beta chains. Entries are consolidated by CDR3 protein sequence, retaining the most common genes and DNA. The sample table holds about 74,000 distinct CDR3 sequences, of which around 27% were seen once. More than 20% of the sample is in the top ten clones. The rearrangement joined TRBV7-6 to TRBJ2-3; TRBD1 could be the D gene, as 5 bases match. The sequence was collected from a human donor who was either an allogeneic HSCT recipient or a stem cell or donor lymphocyte infusion donor (not recorded which). It is not recorded whose cells these are; they may come from a transplant donor. What was sequenced was blood, either unsorted or a sorted T cell fraction (not recorded which). The DNA is as follows: TGTGCCAGCAGCAATCCAGAAAGGGGATATACGCAGTATTTT. Translated, this is CASSNPERGYTQYF.